This T cell receptor beta chain came from a study of T cell responses to AZD1222 COVID-19 vaccine. The CDR3 has 13 amino acids. The germline V and J ends were trimmed by 5 bases and 6 bases, with 13 bases remaining between them. CDR1 is SEHNR, CDR2 FQNEAQ, per germline (reference sequence). Sequencing used immunoSEQ multiplex PCR; TCRdb keeps in-frame clones, though not all of them. The sample has approximately 90,000 clones; almost 90% are singletons. The receptor was derived from an adult in good health. The specimen was peripheral blood, collected on day 0 of AZD1222 vaccination. This chain uses TRBV7-9 with TRBJ1-1, with unresolved D. The CDR3 sequence is CASSLVVGAEAFF. CDR3 nucleotides: TGTGCCAGCAGCCTCGTGGTGGGCGCTGAAGCTTTCTTT. The full variable domain, its missing parts supplied by reference TRBV7-9 and TRBJ1-1, is DTGVSQNPRHKITKRGQNVTFRCDPISEHNRLYWYRQTLGQGPEFLTYFQNEAQLEKSRLLSDRFSAERPKGSFSTLEIQRTEQGDSAMYLCASSLVVGAEAFFGQGTRLTVV.